This entry is about one T cell receptor (beta chain). This record comes from a study of control samples from healthy donors and cancer patients. The V gene lost 0 bases and the J gene lost 9 bases, with 11 bases spanning the gap. The CDR3 is 12 residues long. Germline CDR1 SQVTM, CDR2 ANQGSEA. The assay was immunoSEQ multiplex PCR, and TCRdb's table has in-frame clones only and misses some. The sample includes about 160,000 clones, roughly 94% of them seen just once. Sequencing used PBMCs. This TCR came from a man aged 60 to 75 with colorectal cancer. This rearrangement joins TRBV29-1 to TRBJ1-1; D gene ambiguous. The CDR3 spells CSVEDSGSQAFF. DNA of the CDR3: TGCAGCGTTGAAGATTCGGGCAGTCAAGCTTTCTTT.